The 29 T cell receptor beta chains reported below all come from one sample, sequenced in a study of blood T cell repertoires in COVID-19. Here immunoSEQ multiplex PCR was the method, and the copy in TCRdb shows in-frame clones only, minus some. The sample records 150,000 to 200,000 clones, under 95% being singletons. Input material: peripheral blood. These receptors all come from a man aged 55 to 70 with active or convalescent COVID-19.

This clone was counted a single time. This chain connects TRBV2 to TRBJ1-2; the D gene is possibly TRBD1 (6 bases). V lost 2 bases to trimming and J lost 3 bases, with 10 bases between them. CDR3 size: 14 residues. Germline V gene data show CDR1 as SNHLY and CDR2 as FYNNEI. The CDR3 loop reads CASSEWSGDYGYTF. In DNA form, the CDR3 reads TGTGCCAGCAGTGAATGGTCAGGGGACTATGGCTACACCTTC.

V is TRBV4-1 and J is TRBJ1-3; D remains unclear. The CDR3 consists of 15 residues. Germline values: CDR1 MGHRA, CDR2 YSYEKL. V was trimmed by 0 bases and J by 2 bases, leaving 8 bases between them. The CDR3: CASSQEGGPGNTIYF. Here the CDR3 DNA reads TGCGCCAGCAGCCAAGAAGGCGGGCCTGGAAACACCATATATTTT.

The CDR3 spells CASSTQATTEAFF. CDR3 sequence (DNA): TGTGCCAGTAGTACACAGGCTACGACTGAAGCTTTCTTT. The chain joins TRBV19 to TRBJ1-1; perhaps TRBD1 as D (5 bases). V was pared by 4 bases and J by 5 bases, with 11 bases between. The CDR3 is 13 residues long. Germline V lookup: CDR1 LNHDA, CDR2 SQIVND (reference sequence).

The chain carries TRBV6-5 and TRBJ1-2; TRBD1 agrees at 12 bases. Germline V gene data show CDR1 as MNHEY and CDR2 as SVGAGI. V shed 5 bases, J shed 4 bases, and the junction held 5 bases outside the gene matches. The CDR3 covers 15 residues. The chain's CDR3 is CASSKGQGAGYGYTF. CDR3 sequence (DNA): TGTGCCAGCAGTAAGGGACAGGGGGCCGGCTATGGCTACACCTTC.

This clone appeared once. This sequence joins TRBV18 and TRBJ2-5; 7 positions agree with TRBD1. Trimming cost V 4 bases and J 5 bases; bases outside gene matches: 13. The CDR3 consists of 16 residues. Per the germline V gene, CDR1 is KGHSH and CDR2 is LQKENI. CDR3: CASSRSLTGRGETQYF. The CDR3 DNA is TGTGCCAGCTCACGGTCCTTGACAGGGCGCGGGGAGACCCAGTACTTC.

V gene TRBV28 combines with J gene TRBJ1-1; no reliable D call. Germline V gene data show CDR1 as MDHEN and CDR2 as SYDVKM. The CDR3 sequence is 14 residues long. Trimming removed 2 bases from V and 0 bases from J, with 7 bases in between. In nucleotides, the CDR3 is TGTGCCAGCAGTTTAGGGCACCTGAACACTGAAGCTTTCTTT. Translated, it gives CASSLGHLNTEAFF.

The rearrangement links TRBV10-2 to TRBJ1-2, with 7 bases that match TRBD1. Germline values: CDR1 WSHSY, CDR2 SAAADI. The CDR3 spans 15 residues. Germline trimming cut 0 bases from V and 6 bases from J; bases unmatched to any gene: 7. CDR3 DNA sequence: TGCGCCAGCAGTGAGTCGGGACAGCCGATAGATGGCTACACCTTC. Translated, it gives CASSESGQPIDGYTF.

J is TRBJ1-2 and V is TRBV2; tentatively, D is TRBD1 (6 bases). The length of the CDR3 is 13 residues. CDR1 is SNHLY, CDR2 FYNNEI, per germline. V lost 6 bases to trimming and J lost 6 bases, with 14 bases between them. The CDR3 sequence is CASRGTQSNGYTF. The CDR3 nucleotides read TGTGCCAGCAGGGGGACACAGTCTAATGGCTACACCTTC.

The CDR3 bases are TGTGCCATCAGTGTCACGGGAGAGGGCACAGATACGCAGTATTTT. As protein: CAISVTGEGTDTQYF. This rearrangement joins TRBV10-3 to TRBJ2-3; TRBD2 is a possible D gene (6 bases). Germline V gene lookup returns CDR1 ENHRY and CDR2 SYGVKD. Trimming stripped 4 bases from V and 1 base from J, with 12 bases between. This CDR3 contains 15 residues.

The chain couples TRBV6-1 to TRBJ1-2, with a weak D call TRBD1 (5 bases). Per the germline V gene, CDR1 is MNHNS and CDR2 is SASEGT. The length of the CDR3 is 14 residues. Trimming removed 2 bases from V and 4 bases from J, with 11 bases in between. CDR3 protein: CASSESVRAYGYTF. CDR3 nucleotides: TGTGCCAGCAGTGAATCCGTCAGGGCCTATGGCTACACCTTC.

This clone appeared once. The CDR3 DNA reads as TGTGCCAGTAGTATAGGGACAGGGGCGACTCAGCCCCAGCATTTT. It encodes CASSIGTGATQPQHF. J is TRBJ1-5 and V is TRBV19; TRBD1 matches at 9 bases. CDR1 LNHDA and CDR2 SQIVND come from the germline V gene (reference sequence). The junction had 4 bases not matched to a gene; V was cut back by 1 base and J by 6 bases. The CDR3 runs 15 residues.

The V call is TRBV7-8, the J call TRBJ1-5; D is unclear. Trimming took off 0 bases at V and 4 bases at J, with 7 bases between the two ends. This CDR3 spans 14 amino acids. The germline V gene has CDR1 SGHVS and CDR2 FQNEAQ. For the CDR3, the DNA is TGTGCCAGCAGCTTAGCCAGGAGGAATCAGCCCCAGCATTTT. This codes for CASSLARRNQPQHF.

The chain employs TRBV5-1 and TRBJ2-3; tentatively, D is TRBD1 (5 bases). The length of the CDR3 is 14 residues. Germline CDR1 SGHRS, CDR2 YFSETQ. Trimming removed 3 bases from V and 2 bases from J, with 10 bases in between. CDR3 amino acids: CASSSARATDTQYF. DNA of the CDR3: TGCGCCAGCAGCTCCGCCAGGGCCACAGATACGCAGTATTTT.

The rearrangement joins TRBV19 to TRBJ2-1; tentative D call: TRBD2 (6 bases). Germline V gene sequence: CDR1 LNHDA, CDR2 SQIVND (reference sequence). The V end lost 7 bases, the J end lost 6 bases, and 13 bases lay between the germline ends. The CDR3 sequence is 13 residues long. The CDR3 loop reads CASNVGSGNEQFF. The CDR3 bases are TGTGCCAGTAACGTGGGTAGCGGCAATGAGCAGTTCTTC. The whole variable domain, filled in from reference TRBV19 and TRBJ2-1, reads DGGITQSPKYLFRKEGQNVTLSCEQNLNHDAMYWYRQDPGQGLRLIYYSQIVNDFQKGDIAEGYSVSREKKESFPLTVTSAQKNPTAFYLCASNVGSGNEQFFGPGTRLTVL.

This rearrangement joins TRBV6-5 to TRBJ1-2, with D tentatively TRBD1 (6 bases). Per germline, CDR1 MNHEY and CDR2 SVGAGI. The V end was cut by 7 bases, the J end by 6 bases, with 15 bases between. The CDR3 length is 13 residues. This chain's CDR3 is CASTPGTTHGYTF. The DNA of the CDR3 is TGTGCCAGCACCCCCGGGACAACCCATGGCTACACCTTC.

The table lists this clone with a count of one. V gene TRBV9 combines with J gene TRBJ2-1, with D possibly being TRBD1 (7 bases). Trimming cost V 0 bases and J 9 bases, with 19 bases left between them. Germline CDR1 and CDR2: SGDLS and YYNGEE. The CDR3 is 16 residues long. The chain's CDR3 is CASSVGRWRGLGEQFF. In DNA, the CDR3 is TGTGCCAGCAGCGTAGGGAGGTGGAGGGGGCTTGGTGAGCAGTTCTTC.

The chain joins TRBV27 to TRBJ2-5; TRBD1 matches at 7 bases. Trimming at V came to 4 bases and at J to 3 bases, leaving 11 bases not matched to a gene. The length of the CDR3 is 16 residues. Looked up from germline, CDR1 is MNHEY and CDR2 is SMNVEV (reference sequence). CDR3 DNA sequence: TGTGCCAGCAGTTCTGGTTGGGGGACAGCCGAAGAGACCCAGTACTTC. This codes for CASSSGWGTAEETQYF.

CDR3 bases: TGCGCCAGCAGCTTGGCCTTTATAATCCCGCCGGGACTAGCGGGAGAGGTGGGCTACGAGCAGTACTTC. Encoded protein: CASSLAFIIPPGLAGEVGYEQYF. The chain recombines TRBV5-1 with TRBJ2-7, with 14 bases lining up with TRBD2. The CDR3 contains 23 residues. V lost 0 bases and J lost 3; bases outside the gene matches: 23. Germline V CDR1 and CDR2: SGHRS, YFSETQ.

This chain uses TRBV11-2 with TRBJ2-3; D is uncertain. CDR1 and CDR2 (germline): SGHAT, FQNNGV. V lost 0 bases and J lost 8, with 6 bases in between. This CDR3 has 12 amino acids. CDR3 DNA: TGTGCCAGCAGCTTAGATCTGTCTACGCAGTATTTT. Amino acids: CASSLDLSTQYF.

The V and J genes are TRBV30 and TRBJ1-5; TRBD1 agrees at 7 bases. The CDR3 extends over 15 amino acids. The J segment lost 7 bases and the V segment lost 1 base, leaving 10 bases of the junction unmatched. The germline V gene encodes CDR1 GTSNPN and CDR2 SVGIG (reference sequence). CDR3 sequence reads: CAWSARGGGGQPQHF. DNA of the CDR3: TGTGCCTGGAGTGCTCGAGGAGGGGGCGGACAGCCCCAGCATTTT.

The chain employs TRBV7-2 and TRBJ2-7; 7 bases line up with TRBD1. The CDR3 has 15 residues. V lost 4 bases, J lost 0 bases, and 6 bases stayed unmatched. Germline V gives CDR1 SGHTA, CDR2 FQGNSA. The DNA of the CDR3 is TGTGCCAGCAGCTCCCAGAGACAGGGCTCCTACGAGCAGTACTTC. This gives the protein CASSSQRQGSYEQYF.

The rearrangement uses TRBV2 and TRBJ1-3; D might be TRBD1 (5 bases). Germline assignment: CDR1 SNHLY and CDR2 FYNNEI. V dropped 1 base and J dropped 4 bases, with 8 bases sitting between them. This CDR3 comprises 14 residues. CDR3 loop: CASSEGAGGNTIYF. Written as DNA, the CDR3 is TGTGCCAGCAGTGAAGGGGCAGGGGGAAACACCATATATTTT.

The chain employs TRBV9 and TRBJ2-2; the D gene is possibly TRBD1 (6 bases). The germline V gene encodes CDR1 SGDLS and CDR2 YYNGEE. The V and J ends lost 7 bases and 0 bases respectively, with 7 bases between them. The CDR3 has 13 amino acids. The CDR3 coding sequence is TGTGCCAGCGGGGGCGCGAACACCGGGGAGCTGTTTTTT. This translates into CASGGANTGELFF.

The chain joins TRBV5-1 to TRBJ2-5, with D perhaps matching TRBD2 (5 bases). The germline gives CDR1 SGHRS, CDR2 YFSETQ. The CDR3 loop spans 14 amino acids. V shed 4 bases and J shed 5 bases, with 15 bases lying between them. This CDR3 is CASSALGTGETQYF. The CDR3 nucleotides read TGCGCCAGCAGCGCCCTAGGTACGGGGGAGACCCAGTACTTC.

This clone has a single count. The chain joins TRBV19 to TRBJ1-1; D may be TRBD1 (5 bases). The germline CDR1 and CDR2 sequences are LNHDA and SQIVND (reference sequence). The CDR3 spans 15 residues. Deletions cut 2 bases from V and 3 bases from J, with 13 bases between. The CDR3: CASSILRGRDTEAFF. As DNA, the CDR3 is TGTGCCAGTAGTATACTAAGGGGTCGGGACACTGAAGCTTTCTTT.

This chain connects TRBV18 to TRBJ1-2, with 10 nucleotides matching TRBD1. Trimming cost V 0 bases and J 5 bases; bases outside gene matches: 3. This CDR3 is 15 amino acids long. Per germline, CDR1 KGHSH and CDR2 LQKENI. CDR3 bases: TGTGCCAGCTCACCACCTGGGACAGGGGATTATGGCTACACCTTC. Its protein is CASSPPGTGDYGYTF.

This chain uses TRBV3-1 (or the pseudogene TRBV3-2) with TRBJ1-1, with 10 bases aligning to TRBD1. V was clipped by 4 bases and J by 3 bases; unmatched bases: 2. The CDR3 spans 14 residues. Germline lookup yields CDR1 LGHDT and CDR2 YNNKEL (reference sequence). This CDR3 is CASSRQGADTEAFF. The CDR3 DNA follows: TGTGCCAGCAGCCGACAGGGGGCTGACACTGAAGCTTTCTTT.

The V call is TRBV5-6, the J call TRBJ2-3; TRBD1 matches 7 bases. Trimming removed 6 bases from V and 0 bases from J; junction bases left unmatched: 4. Germline loops: CDR1 SGHDT, CDR2 YYEEEE. This CDR3 contains 14 residues. CDR3 coding DNA: TGTGCCAGCAAACCGGGACAGAGCACAGATACGCAGTATTTT. Its translation: CASKPGQSTDTQYF.

This sequence joins TRBV5-1 and TRBJ2-3, with D tentatively TRBD2 (5 bases). Germline V gene sequence: CDR1 SGHRS, CDR2 YFSETQ. The CDR3 has 13 residues. Deletions cut 0 bases from V and 6 bases from J, with 8 bases between. The CDR3 sequence is CASSLASPDTQYF. Written as DNA, the CDR3 is TGCGCCAGCAGCTTGGCTAGCCCCGATACGCAGTATTTT.